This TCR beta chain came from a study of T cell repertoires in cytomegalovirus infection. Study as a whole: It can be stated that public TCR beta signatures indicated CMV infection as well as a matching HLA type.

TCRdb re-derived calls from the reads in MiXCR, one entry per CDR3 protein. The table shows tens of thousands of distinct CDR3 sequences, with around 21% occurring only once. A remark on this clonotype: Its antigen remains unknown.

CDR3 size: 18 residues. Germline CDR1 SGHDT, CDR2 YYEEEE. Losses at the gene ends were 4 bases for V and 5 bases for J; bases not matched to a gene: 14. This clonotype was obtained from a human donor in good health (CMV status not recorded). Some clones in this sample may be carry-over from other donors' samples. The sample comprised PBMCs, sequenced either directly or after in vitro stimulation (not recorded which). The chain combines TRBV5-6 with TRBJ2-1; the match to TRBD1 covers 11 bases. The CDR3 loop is CASSVGQGDLIVNNEQFF. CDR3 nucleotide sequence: TGTGCCAGCAGCGTGGGACAGGGGGATTTAATCGTGAACAATGAGCAGTTCTTC.